These 32 T cell receptor beta chains share one sample of origin, sequenced in a study of Graves' ophthalmopathy and Graves' hyperthyroidism. The TCR beta CDR3 regions underwent amplification from RNA transcripts. First-round RT-PCR relied on HTBI primers, and a second-round multiplex PCR came next. TCRdb re-analysed the multiplex PCR reads in MiXCR, keeping a single row per CDR3 protein. The sample contains around 1.1 million distinct CDR3 sequences, less than 45% of which appear only once. Sequenced: peripheral blood or thyroid tissue (not recorded which). These receptors all come from an adult man with Graves' hyperthyroidism.

This clonotype was recorded at least ten times. The chain couples TRBV29-1 to TRBJ1-1; possible D gene TRBD1, 6 bases. Deletions cut 0 bases from V and 3 bases from J, with 14 bases between. The CDR3 spans 15 residues. The germline CDR1 and CDR2 sequences are SQVTM and ANQGSEA. CDR3 coding DNA: TGCAGCGTTGAAGAACAGGGTAAGGCGGACACTGAAGCTTTCTTT. Amino acid sequence: CSVEEQGKADTEAFF.

This clonotype has only a few counts. Sequence at one end of the junction differs from germline and may be a read error. The chain joins TRBV4-1 to TRBJ1-5; 8 positions agree with TRBD1. The CDR3 has 16 residues. CDR1 and CDR2 from the germline V gene are MGHRA and YSYEKL. This CDR3 is CASSQEGTGSNQPQHF. The CDR3 DNA follows: TGTGCCAGCAGCCAAGAGGGGACAGGAAGCAATCAGCCCCAGCATTTT.

The gene calls are TRBV7-8 and TRBJ2-5, with TRBD1 matching 8 bases. There are 16 residues in the CDR3. The V gene end was trimmed by 5 bases and the J gene end by 5 bases; junction bases not matched to a gene: 13. CDR1 and CDR2 (germline): SGHVS, FQNEAQ. CDR3 DNA sequence: TGTGCCAGCAGCGTCGGAGACAGGGGCGGGACGGAGACCCAGTACTTC. The encoded protein is CASSVGDRGGTETQYF.

The chain couples TRBV12-3 or TRBV12-4 to TRBJ2-5, with D uncertain. This CDR3 region has 15 residues. Trimming took off 4 bases at V and 2 bases at J, with 14 bases between the two ends. CDR3 protein: CASSSRAALQETQYF. In DNA, the CDR3 is TGTGCCAGCAGTTCAAGGGCAGCGCTACAAGAGACCCAGTACTTC.

This clonotype appeared many times. For the CDR3, the DNA is TGTGCCATCAGTACTACCGGGATCGCTGGAAACACCATATATTTT. This gives the protein CAISTTGIAGNTIYF. The V gene is TRBV10-3, the J gene TRBJ1-3; D gene uncertain. V gave up 5 bases and J gave up 2 bases, with 13 bases separating them. CDR1 is ENHRY, CDR2 SYGVKD, per germline. CDR3 length equals 15 residues.

The V gene is TRBV11-2, the J gene TRBJ2-7; D gene unclear. The CDR3 has 16 residues. V lost 4 bases and J 2 bases, leaving 18 bases between the germline ends. The germline V gene has CDR1 SGHAT and CDR2 FQNNGV. CDR3: CASSSVQGSLTYEQYF. CDR3 nucleotides: TGTGCCAGCAGCTCGGTCCAAGGCAGCCTAACCTACGAGCAGTACTTC.

This clonotype was recorded many times. The gene calls are TRBV7-9 and TRBJ2-2, with 12 bases aligning to TRBD1. V was pared by 1 base and J by 5 bases, with 5 bases of the junction left unmatched. Germline CDR1 SEHNR, CDR2 FQNEAQ (reference sequence). The CDR3 loop spans 17 amino acids. The CDR3 DNA sequence: TGTGCCAGCAGCTTAGTGGGACAGGGGGCACGGACCGGGGAGCTGTTTTTT. As protein: CASSLVGQGARTGELFF.

Written as DNA, the CDR3 is TGTGCCACCAGCTTCGGCTACAATCAGCCCCAGCATTTT. It is translated as CATSFGYNQPQHF. The chain carries TRBV6-2 or TRBV6-3 and TRBJ1-5; no clear D gene. V lost 10 bases to trimming and J lost 3 bases, with 13 bases between them. The CDR3 covers 13 residues. Germline loops: CDR1 MNHEY, CDR2 SVGEGT.

This clonotype was observed at least ten times. V and J are TRBV4-2 and TRBJ1-1; D is unclear. V was trimmed by 8 bases and J by 1 base, leaving 11 bases between them. There are 13 residues in the CDR3. Germline assignment: CDR1 LGHNA and CDR2 YNFKEQ. CDR3 loop: CASQDVGNTEAFF. The CDR3 DNA sequence: TGTGCCAGCCAAGATGTTGGGAACACTGAAGCTTTCTTT.

Ten or more counts support this clonotype. V usage is TRBV12-3 or TRBV12-4 and J usage is TRBJ1-1; D not certain. V was pared by 1 base and J by 6 bases, with 3 bases between. The CDR3 totals 11 residues. CDR3 sequence reads: CASSLEAEAFF. The DNA for the CDR3 is TGTGCCAGCAGTTTAGAGGCTGAAGCTTTCTTT.

The genes are TRBV20-1 and TRBJ1-5; D perhaps matches TRBD1 (5 bases). CDR3 length equals 13 residues. V gave up 3 bases and J gave up 11 bases, with 17 bases separating them. Germline V lookup: CDR1 DFQATT, CDR2 SNEGSKA (reference sequence). The CDR3 DNA reads as TGCAGTGCTAGGCGATTGGGGGAGGAGACCCAGCATTTT. It specifies CSARRLGEETQHF.

As to this clonotype: No conserved phenylalanine or tryptophan is present at the end of the CDR3, so a read error is the likely explanation. CDR3 protein: CASSVSYRLGGQPQHL. The CDR3 bases are TGTGCCAGCAGTGTGAGTTATCGTCTGGGGGGTCAGCCCCAGCATCTT. The chain carries TRBV6-1 and TRBJ1-5; TRBD1 might be the D (5 bases). Germline V CDR1 and CDR2: MNHNS, SASEGT. Between the trimmed V and J ends, which lost 4 bases and 6 bases, there was a span of 19 bases. This CDR3 contains 16 residues.

A word on this clonotype: A much larger clone is a single base away; this may be a read error. Since the CDR3 does not end with the conserved phenylalanine or tryptophan, this likely comes from a read error. The chain uses TRBV10-3 and TRBJ1-1; D is ambiguous. There are 14 residues in the CDR3. Trimming shortened V by 1 base and J by 2 bases, and 8 bases separated the two germline ends. Germline V gene sequence: CDR1 ENHRY, CDR2 SYGVKD. The DNA of the CDR3 is TGTGCCATCAGTGAGTATGAGAAAAACACTGAAGCTTTCCTT. Translation gives CAISEYEKNTEAFL.

V usage is TRBV7-6 and J usage is TRBJ2-2; D may be TRBD1 (6 bases). Germline V gene sequence: CDR1 SGHVS, CDR2 FNYEAQ. V was clipped by 6 bases and J by 12 bases, with 14 bases between them. The CDR3 contains 12 residues. The CDR3 sequence: CASSPEGDKLFF. The CDR3 region has the DNA TGTGCCAGCAGTCCTGAGGGGGATAAGCTGTTTTTT.

There are many counts of this clonotype. This chain connects TRBV13 to TRBJ2-5; tentative D call: TRBD1 (6 bases). Germline values: CDR1 PRHDT, CDR2 FYEKMQ (reference sequence). Trimming left V 4 bases short and J 5 bases short, with 14 bases between. This CDR3 is 14 amino acids long. The CDR3 DNA reads as TGTGCCAGCAGCTCCAACAGGGTTGGGGAGACCCAGTACTTC. Its protein is CASSSNRVGETQYF.

J is TRBJ2-7 and V is TRBV4-3, with TRBD2 matching over 13 bases. Germline CDR1 reads LGHNA; CDR2 reads YSLEER. The CDR3 is made up of 15 amino acids. After removal of 3 bases from V and 4 bases from J, the junction contained 3 bases not matched to a gene. CDR3 sequence (DNA): TGCGCCAGCAGCCAGGGGACTAGCGGGACATACGAGCAGTACTTC. It specifies CASSQGTSGTYEQYF.

The chain joins TRBV10-3 to TRBJ1-5, with a tentative D call TRBD1 (6 bases). From germline, CDR1 is ENHRY and CDR2 SYGVKD. The length of the CDR3 is 15 residues. V was cut by 6 bases and J by 5 bases, with 17 bases left in between. The chain's CDR3 is CAIRGTQHDYQPQHF. In nucleotides, the CDR3 is TGTGCCATCAGAGGGACACAGCACGATTATCAGCCCCAGCATTTT.

At least ten counts were recorded for this clonotype. CDR3 coding DNA: TGTGCCAGCAGCTCGCGGGGGCCCACCTACGAGCAGTACTTC. This gives the protein CASSSRGPTYEQYF. V usage is TRBV7-2 and J usage is TRBJ2-7, with D tentatively TRBD2 (7 bases). This CDR3 comprises 14 residues. The germline V and J ends were trimmed by 4 bases and 2 bases, with 12 bases remaining between them. Germline CDR1 SGHTA, CDR2 FQGNSA.

There are many counts of this clonotype. V is TRBV6-6 and J is TRBJ2-7; 7 positions match TRBD1. This CDR3 spans 15 amino acids. Looked up from germline, CDR1 is MNHNY and CDR2 is SVGAGI (reference sequence). The junction had 8 bases not matched to a gene; V was cut back by 6 bases and J by 0 bases. The CDR3 DNA reads TGTGCCAGCAGAACTGGGACAGCCAACTCCTACGAGCAGTACTTC. Protein sequence: CASRTGTANSYEQYF.

On this clonotype itself: A junction end diverges from the germline sequence, so it may reflect a read error. V gene TRBV19 combines with J gene TRBJ2-7; no reliable D call. The CDR3 length is 13 residues. From germline, CDR1 is LNHDA and CDR2 SQIVND (reference sequence). The CDR3, as DNA: TGTGCCAGCAGCGTAGGGTTGGCCTACGAGCGGTACTTC. Translating gives CASSVGLAYERYF.

The rearrangement joins TRBV29-1 to TRBJ2-7, with D hard to call. Germline V gives CDR1 SQVTM, CDR2 ANQGSEA. V was shortened by 5 bases and J by 5 bases, with 10 bases between the two germline ends. This CDR3 region has 11 residues. CDR3 amino acids: CSVLVGHEQYF. CDR3 sequence (DNA): TGCAGCGTTTTAGTAGGGCACGAGCAGTACTTC.

This clonotype was counted many times. The chain combines TRBV29-1 with TRBJ1-2; D is undetermined. V was cut by 5 bases and J by 6 bases, with 7 bases left in between. CDR1 is SQVTM, CDR2 ANQGSEA, per germline. The CDR3 is 10 amino acids. In nucleotides, the CDR3 is TGCAGCGTTTTAGGGAATGGCTACACCTTC. Translating it yields CSVLGNGYTF.

This clonotype showed up just a few times. V is TRBV6-6 and J is TRBJ2-7; possible D gene TRBD1, 5 bases. Germline V gene lookup returns CDR1 MNHNY and CDR2 SVGAGI (reference sequence). The V end lost 2 bases, the J end lost 3 bases, and 11 bases lay between the germline ends. The CDR3 covers 14 residues. CDR3 residues: CASSYLLGDYEQYF. The CDR3 coding sequence is TGTGCCAGCAGTTACCTCCTAGGGGACTACGAGCAGTACTTC.

Note on this clonotype: The conserved phenylalanine or tryptophan normally closing the CDR3 is absent here, so this likely arose from a read error. The DNA is omitted, as the CDR3 cannot be located on it reliably, and the CDR3 follows TCRdb's listing. The chain couples TRBV29-1 to TRBJ1-2. The CDR3 is 11 residues long, counting both termini. Germline loops: CDR1 SQVTM, CDR2 ANQGSEA. CDR3 sequence: CSVESDRELTY.

This clonotype was counted a few times. The chain's CDR3 is CAISGSTGRQETQYF. CDR3 nucleotide sequence: TGTGCCATCAGTGGATCCACGGGGAGGCAAGAGACCCAGTACTTC. V gene TRBV10-3 combines with J gene TRBJ2-5, with D possibly being TRBD2 (6 bases). The V and J ends lost 4 bases and 2 bases respectively, with 14 bases between them. CDR1 and CDR2 from the germline V gene are ENHRY and SYGVKD. The CDR3 is 15 residues long.

Only a few counts were recorded for this clonotype. The gene calls are TRBV4-3 and TRBJ1-2; 7 nucleotides agree with TRBD1. In germline, CDR1 is LGHNA, CDR2 YSLEER. V was clipped by 3 bases and J by 2 bases; unmatched bases: 3. The CDR3 runs 14 residues. This CDR3 is CASSQTQGNYGYTF. The CDR3 DNA follows: TGCGCCAGCAGCCAGACACAGGGGAACTATGGCTACACCTTC.

This rearrangement joins TRBV28 to TRBJ1-1; D uncertain. Germline CDR1 and CDR2: MDHEN and SYDVKM. The V gene lost 8 bases and the J gene lost 7 bases, with 20 bases spanning the gap. This CDR3 contains 14 residues. The DNA of the CDR3 is TGTGCCAGCCGAGGAGGGATAATCCTTAATGAAGCTTTCTTT. This translates into CASRGGIILNEAFF.

A note on this clonotype: At one end, the junction sequence differs from germline, possibly due to a read error. This sequence joins TRBV25-1 and TRBJ2-7; D perhaps matches TRBD1 (5 bases). The CDR3 covers 17 residues. Per the germline V gene, CDR1 is MGHDK and CDR2 is SYGVNS. The CDR3: CASSARVPMRQSYEQYF. In nucleotides, the CDR3 is TGTGCTAGCAGTGCTAGAGTACCTATGAGACAGTCCTACGAGCAGTACTTC.

The J gene is TRBJ2-7, the V gene TRBV7-2; no reliable D call. In germline, CDR1 is SGHTA, CDR2 FQGNSA. This CDR3 region has 17 residues. V was clipped by 2 bases and J by 2 bases, with 19 bases between them. DNA of the CDR3: TGTGCCAGCAGCTTATTTTTTGAACTGGGCGGCGCCTACGAGCAGTACTTC. Residues: CASSLFFELGGAYEQYF.

The rearrangement uses TRBV7-9 and TRBJ2-7; TRBD1 aligns across 7 bases. Germline V CDR1 and CDR2: SEHNR, FQNEAQ (reference sequence). V lost 5 bases and J lost 2; bases outside the gene matches: 9. The CDR3 length is 15 residues. In DNA form, the CDR3 reads TGTGCCAGCAGCCCAATCCCCGGGACAGCCTACGAGCAGTACTTC. Amino acids: CASSPIPGTAYEQYF.

The V gene is TRBV9, the J gene TRBJ2-2, with no clear D. The CDR3 is 18 residues long. The V gene's germline CDR1 is SGDLS and CDR2 YYNGEE. Deletions cut 3 bases from V and 5 bases from J, with 23 bases between. CDR3 DNA: TGTGCCAGCAGCGATACCTATAACCCCCGTTCAGGAACCGGGGAGCTGTTTTTT. Protein product: CASSDTYNPRSGTGELFF.

This clonotype was seen once. The chain uses TRBV24-1 and TRBJ1-1; 7 bases fit TRBD1. With V trimmed by 7 bases and J by 4 bases, 11 bases remained unmatched. Germline V lookup: CDR1 KGHDR, CDR2 SFDVKD. The CDR3 has 15 residues. In DNA form, the CDR3 reads TGTGCCACCAGCGCCGGGGGGGGACAGACCACTGAAGCTTTCTTT. Translation gives CATSAGGGQTTEAFF.